The 6 T cell receptor beta chains given below trace back to one sample, sequenced in a study of T cell clonality in common variable immunodeficiency. TCRdb keeps only in-frame clones here, not all; method: immunoSEQ multiplex PCR. The data show tens of thousands of clones, with none appearing a single time. Sequencing input: peripheral blood mononuclear cells. Receptors were obtained from a person between 18 and 75 years old in good health.

Ten or more counts support this clone. The CDR3 extends 3 residues past the end of the read, so its final part is completed from the germline J gene. The V and J genes are TRBV6-2 or TRBV6-3 and TRBJ2-5; possibly TRBD1 or TRBD2 for D (5 bases each). Deletions cut 7 bases from V and 4 bases from J, with 16 bases between. The CDR3 has 14 residues. In germline, CDR1 is MNHEY, CDR2 SVGEGT. The DNA read from the CDR3 is TGTGCCAGCAACACCCAGGGAGCCCCAGAGACC. Its protein is CASNTQGAPET. The full CDR3 sequence reads CASNTQGAPETQYF.

The table lists this clone with many counts. The CDR3 end falls 3 residues outside the read, so it is completed with the germline J gene. This rearrangement joins TRBV11-2 to TRBJ1-2; 8 nucleotides match TRBD1. V shed 3 bases and J 7 bases; nucleotides not matched to a gene: 1. This CDR3 is 12 amino acids long. Germline V lookup: CDR1 SGHAT, CDR2 FQNNGV. The sequenced CDR3 bases are TGTGCCAGCAGCTTCGACAGGGGTGGC. Residues: CASSFDRGG. The full-length CDR3 reads as CASSFDRGGYTF. The complete variable domain, with remaining parts taken from reference TRBV11-2 and TRBJ1-2, reads EAGVAQSPRYKIIEKRQSVAFWCNPISGHATLYWYQQILGQGPKLLIQFQNNGVVDDSQLPKDRFSAERLKGVDSTLKIQPAKLEDSAVYLCASSFDRGGYTFGSGTRLTVV.

This clone was recorded many times. From the germline J gene comes the end of the CDR3, since the read stops 3 residues before it. The gene calls are TRBV6-2 or TRBV6-3 and TRBJ2-5; D not resolved. CDR3 length equals 12 residues. Germline V gene lookup returns CDR1 MNHEY and CDR2 SVGEGT. Trimming took 5 bases from V and 5 from J, leaving 9 bases between them. The CDR3 here is CASSPGEETQYF. Partial CDR3 DNA: TGTGCCAGCAGTCCCGGTGAGGAGACC.

A remark on this clone: The read halts 3 residues ahead of the CDR3 end, with the missing end drawn from the germline J gene. The chain is built from TRBV11-3 and TRBJ2-3; D perhaps matches TRBD1 (6 bases). Germline V gene lookup returns CDR1 SGHNT and CDR2 YENEEA. The CDR3 contains 15 residues. The CDR3 sequence: CASRLDDRRTDTQYF. CDR3 DNA, as far as it was read: TGTGCAAGTCGCTTAGATGACAGGAGGACAGATACG.

This clone has a count of ten or more. Read sequence stops 3 residues before the CDR3 end, and the germline J gene provides the missing end. This sequence joins TRBV11-1 and TRBJ2-1, with 15 positions matching TRBD2. The CDR3 loop spans 15 amino acids. V lost 4 bases to trimming and J lost 7 bases; unmatched junction nucleotides: 2. Germline V gene sequence: CDR1 SGHAT, CDR2 FQDESV (reference sequence). This CDR3 is CASSYGLAGGNEQFF. The part of the CDR3 DNA that was read is TGTGCCAGCAGCTACGGACTAGCGGGGGGGAATGAG.

This clone was counted ten times or more. The read gets to within 3 residues of the CDR3 end, and the germline J gene fills in the rest. The rearrangement joins TRBV5-1 to TRBJ2-2, with TRBD1 matching 8 bases. V was pared by 3 bases and J by 7 bases, with 11 bases of the junction left unmatched. In germline, CDR1 is SGHRS, CDR2 YFSETQ. The CDR3 contains 16 residues. CDR3 region: CASSSDDRGAFGELFF. The sequenced part of the CDR3 DNA is TGCGCCAGCAGCTCAGACGACAGGGGAGCCTTCGGGGAG.